This T cell receptor (beta chain) was sequenced in a study of control samples from healthy donors and cancer patients (dated by TCRdb to about 2020). Library creation used the immunoSEQ multiplex PCR assay. What TCRdb holds here is the immuneACCESS table cut down to in-frame rearrangements. Part of the clones is not present; checked against another copy, under half of the missing clones reflect an unresolved V gene, and the others are unexplained. The sample has 150,000 or so clones on record, about 93% of them singletons. Under 2.5% of the sample is in the top ten clones. As for this clone: The antigen it recognizes is unknown. No much larger clone exists at a distance of one base, and base qualities are not known.

The CDR3 spans 15 residues, from the cysteine through the phenylalanine. Only the CDR3 part of the read is kept: 45 bases, read in frame from the first base. Based on the germline V gene, the CDR1 and CDR2 sequences are MDHEN and SYDVKM. V is reduced by 6 bases and J by 3 bases, leaving a spacing of 15 bases between them. The sequenced material came from blood. The TCR comes from a man aged 50-59 years in good health. The chain joins TRBV28 to TRBJ1-5; 5 matching bases give a weak D call of TRBD1. DNA sequence: TGTGCCAGCAGCCATGGGGCCGGTTACAATCAGCCCCAGCATTTT. This sequence encodes CASSHGAGYNQPQHF.